These 15 T cell receptor beta chains were sequenced from one sample in a study of radiation and T cells in renal cell carcinoma. The protocol was immunoSEQ multiplex PCR, while the TCRdb copy is restricted to in-frame clones and leaves out a portion. The sample includes approximately 16,000 clones, 58% of them seen just once. As for treatment: treatment-naive control, cytoreductive nephrectomy. The material sequenced was tumor tissue, taken from a patient whose treatment was nephrectomy without radiotherapy. These TCRs come from a man in his forties or fifties with renal cell carcinoma.

This clone has only one observation. V usage is TRBV30 and J usage is TRBJ2-6; D not certain. Trimming left V 2 bases short and J 1 base short, with 9 bases between. The CDR3 contains 15 residues. CDR1 and CDR2 from the germline V gene are GTSNPN and SVGIG (reference sequence). The CDR3 is CAWSPGWSGANVLTF. The CDR3 DNA is TGTGCCTGGAGTCCTGGCTGGTCTGGGGCCAACGTCCTGACTTTC.

A single count supports this clone. The rearrangement links TRBV11-2 to TRBJ2-1; 8 bases line up with TRBD2. Germline lookup yields CDR1 SGHAT and CDR2 FQNNGV. The CDR3 sequence is 15 residues long. J was trimmed by 5 bases and V by 3 bases; bases with no gene match: 6. The CDR3 sequence: CASSFSGVGNNEQFF. The CDR3 coding sequence is TGTGCCAGCAGCTTTAGCGGGGTAGGTAACAATGAGCAGTTCTTC.

This clone has only a few counts. The V gene is TRBV6-1, the J gene TRBJ2-7, with TRBD2 matching 9 bases. Trimming at V came to 7 bases and at J to 2 bases, leaving 3 bases not matched to a gene. The CDR3 totals 13 residues. Germline V gene sequence: CDR1 MNHNS, CDR2 SASEGT. CDR3 sequence reads: CASNERGAYEQYF. CDR3 nucleotides: TGTGCCAGCAACGAGCGGGGGGCCTACGAGCAGTACTTC.

This chain links TRBV5-1 with TRBJ1-1; D is unclear. Germline V CDR1 and CDR2: SGHRS, YFSETQ. Between the trimmed V and J ends, which lost 0 bases and 5 bases, there was a span of 11 bases. The CDR3 is made up of 14 amino acids. CDR3 coding DNA: TGCGCCAGCAGCTTGGCCGAAAGGGTGACTGAAGCTTTCTTT. Encoded protein: CASSLAERVTEAFF.

The V gene is TRBV27, the J gene TRBJ1-6; 7 nucleotides match TRBD1. Per germline, CDR1 MNHEY and CDR2 SMNVEV (reference sequence). CDR3 length: 14 amino acids. The junction had 2 bases not matched to a gene; V was cut back by 2 bases and J by 7 bases. This CDR3 is CASSLQGGNSPLHF. In DNA, the CDR3 is TGTGCCAGCAGTTTACAAGGGGGCAATTCACCCCTCCACTTT.

The V call is TRBV18, the J call TRBJ2-2; 9 bases match TRBD1. Germline trimming cut 3 bases from V and 5 bases from J; bases unmatched to any gene: 7. Looked up from germline, CDR1 is KGHSH and CDR2 is LQKENI. This CDR3 is built from 16 residues. In nucleotides, the CDR3 is TGTGCCAGCTCACCCGCCGGACAGGGGAGTACCGGGGAGCTGTTTTTT. As protein: CASSPAGQGSTGELFF.

The chain combines TRBV28 with TRBJ1-2; 7 positions match TRBD1. Unmatched junction bases numbered 16, after V lost 7 bases and J lost 8 bases. CDR3 length: 15 residues. In germline, CDR1 is MDHEN, CDR2 SYDVKM. CDR3 protein: CASTAPGQKIRGYTF. The DNA of the CDR3 is TGTGCCAGCACCGCTCCGGGACAGAAAATTCGGGGCTACACCTTC.

V and J are TRBV4-1 and TRBJ2-5, with 7 bases that match TRBD2. Germline V CDR1 and CDR2: MGHRA, YSYEKL. V was pared by 0 bases and J by 5 bases, with 9 bases of the junction left unmatched. The CDR3 sequence is 16 residues long. CDR3 residues: CASSQEWGGLGETQYF. In DNA form, the CDR3 reads TGCGCCAGCAGCCAAGAGTGGGGGGGATTAGGGGAGACCCAGTACTTC.

The chain has TRBV13 and TRBJ1-1, with D hard to call. The CDR3 extends over 12 amino acids. Germline values: CDR1 PRHDT, CDR2 FYEKMQ (reference sequence). Trimming stripped 3 bases from V and 3 bases from J, with 5 bases between. CDR3 loop: CASSFGYTEAFF. CDR3 in DNA: TGTGCCAGCAGCTTCGGTTACACTGAAGCTTTCTTT.

Within the sample, this clone is medium-sized. J is TRBJ1-2 and V is TRBV7-9; 10 nucleotides align to TRBD1. The junction had 7 bases not matched to a gene; V was cut back by 7 bases and J by 11 bases. The CDR3 runs 12 residues. Germline V gives CDR1 SEHNR, CDR2 FQNEAQ (reference sequence). The CDR3 reads CASNLDRGRYTF. CDR3 DNA: TGTGCCAGCAACCTGGACAGGGGGAGATACACCTTC.

The rearrangement links TRBV9 to TRBJ2-3, with TRBD2 as a possible D gene (6 bases). Germline loops: CDR1 SGDLS, CDR2 YYNGEE. The CDR3 has 15 residues. V gave up 7 bases and J gave up 2 bases, with 17 bases separating them. CDR3 coding DNA: TGTGCCAGCTCCTATTGGGGGACTTACACAGATACGCAGTATTTT. It specifies CASSYWGTYTDTQYF.

This clone was seen only a few times. This sequence joins TRBV6-4 and TRBJ1-6; 9 nucleotides match TRBD1. CDR3 length: 15 amino acids. The J segment lost 7 bases and the V segment lost 0 bases, leaving 1 base of the junction unmatched. From germline, CDR1 is MRHNA and CDR2 SNTAGT. This CDR3 is CASSDSGTGNSPLHF. In DNA, the CDR3 is TGTGCCAGCAGTGACTCCGGGACAGGGAATTCACCCCTCCACTTT.

The chain has TRBV27 and TRBJ1-2; 7 bases align to TRBD1. The CDR3 is made up of 12 amino acids. Trimming at V came to 8 bases and at J to 4 bases, leaving 4 bases not matched to a gene. Germline V gives CDR1 MNHEY, CDR2 SMNVEV (reference sequence). CDR3 residues: CASRRGLYGYTF. CDR3 DNA sequence: TGTGCCAGCCGAAGGGGGCTCTATGGCTACACCTTC.

This clone has more than one count but fewer than ten. V usage is TRBV4-3 and J usage is TRBJ2-7; the D call may be TRBD1 or TRBD2 (5 bases each). The CDR3 covers 15 residues. Trimming stripped 3 bases from V and 3 bases from J, with 15 bases between. Per germline, CDR1 LGHNA and CDR2 YSLEER. Written as DNA, the CDR3 is TGCGCCAGCAGCCAGGGCCCGGGACGGGGCTACGAGCAGTACTTC. Amino acids: CASSQGPGRGYEQYF.

This clone counts as medium-sized. The chain links TRBV6-5 to TRBJ2-1, with 9 nucleotides matching TRBD2. The CDR3 totals 15 residues. CDR1 MNHEY and CDR2 SVGAGI come from the germline V gene. Trimming at V came to 8 bases and at J to 0 bases, leaving 5 bases not matched to a gene. CDR3 loop: CASSSGDSSYNEQFF. The CDR3 DNA reads as TGTGCCAGCTCTAGCGGGGATAGCTCCTACAATGAGCAGTTCTTC.